The source of this T cell receptor (beta chain) is a study of T cells in Graves' hyperthyroidism and ophthalmopathy. The CDR3 has 13 amino acids. Trimming took 0 bases from V and 3 from J, leaving 6 bases between them. Germline V lookup: CDR1 LNHNV, CDR2 YYDKDF (reference sequence). This clonotype was seen at least ten times. Amplification targeted TCR beta CDR3 regions from RNA transcripts. The study used the HTBI primer set for a first-round RT-PCR of the TCR CDR3. One entry per CDR3 protein, called by TCRdb with MiXCR from the multiplex PCR reads. The sample shows hundreds of thousands of distinct CDR3 sequences, about 15% of them seen only once.

Sequencing was carried out using blood. The TCR comes from a woman in her thirties or forties with Graves' ophthalmopathy. The chain has TRBV15 and TRBJ2-7; D gene unclear. CDR3 DNA sequence: TGTGCCACCAGCAGAGATCGGTACTACGAGCAGTACTTC. Protein: CATSRDRYYEQYF.